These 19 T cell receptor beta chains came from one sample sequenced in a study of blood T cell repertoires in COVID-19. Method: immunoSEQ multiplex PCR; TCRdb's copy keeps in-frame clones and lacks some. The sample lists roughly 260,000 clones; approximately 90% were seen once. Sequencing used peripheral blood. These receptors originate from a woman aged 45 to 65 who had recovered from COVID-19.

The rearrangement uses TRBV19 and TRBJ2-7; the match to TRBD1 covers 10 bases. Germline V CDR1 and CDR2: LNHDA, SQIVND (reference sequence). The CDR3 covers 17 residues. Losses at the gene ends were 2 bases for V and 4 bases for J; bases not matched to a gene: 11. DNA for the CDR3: TGTGCCAGTAGTATACATGGAACCGGGACAGGGGTATACGAGCAGTACTTC. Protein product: CASSIHGTGTGVYEQYF.

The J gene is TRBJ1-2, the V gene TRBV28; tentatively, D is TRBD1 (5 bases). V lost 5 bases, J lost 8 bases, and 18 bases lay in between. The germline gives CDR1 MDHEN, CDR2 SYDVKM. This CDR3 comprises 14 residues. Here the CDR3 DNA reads TGTGCCAGCAGTCCCTGGACAAAAAGGGAAGGCTACACCTTC. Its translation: CASSPWTKREGYTF.

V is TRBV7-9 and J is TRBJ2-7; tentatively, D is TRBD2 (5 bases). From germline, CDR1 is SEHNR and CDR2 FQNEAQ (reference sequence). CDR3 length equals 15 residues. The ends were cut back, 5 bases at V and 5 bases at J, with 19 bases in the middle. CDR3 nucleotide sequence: TGTGCCAGCAGCGAACTGCCGGGAAATCGGGACGAGCAGTACTTC. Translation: CASSELPGNRDEQYF.

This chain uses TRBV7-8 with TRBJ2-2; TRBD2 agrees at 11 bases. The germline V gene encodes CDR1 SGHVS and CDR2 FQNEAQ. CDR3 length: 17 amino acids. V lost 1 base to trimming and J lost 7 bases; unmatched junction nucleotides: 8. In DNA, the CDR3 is TGTGCCAGCAGCTTAGTAGTAGCGGGAGGGCCCGGCGGGGAGCTGTTTTTT. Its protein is CASSLVVAGGPGGELFF. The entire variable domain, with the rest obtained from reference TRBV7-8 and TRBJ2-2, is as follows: GAGVSQSPRYKVAKRGQDVALRCDPISGHVSLFWYQQALGQGPEFLTYFQNEAQLDKSGLPSDRFFAERPEGSVSTLKIQRTQQEDSAVYLCASSLVVAGGPGGELFFGEGSRLTVL.

The DNA of the CDR3 is TGTGCCAGCGCAGGCTCTCCGGCGAGAGGCTACACCTTC. Amino acid sequence: CASAGSPARGYTF. This chain links TRBV6-5 with TRBJ1-2; D is uncertain. Trimming shortened V by 8 bases and J by 8 bases, and 18 bases separated the two germline ends. This CDR3 is built from 13 residues. Germline-derived CDR1 and CDR2 are MNHEY and SVGAGI.

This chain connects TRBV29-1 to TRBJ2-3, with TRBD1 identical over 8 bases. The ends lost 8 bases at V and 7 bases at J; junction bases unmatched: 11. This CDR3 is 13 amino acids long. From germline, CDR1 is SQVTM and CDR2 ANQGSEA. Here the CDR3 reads CSQGSGTGNTQYF. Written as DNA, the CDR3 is TGCAGCCAAGGCTCCGGGACAGGAAATACGCAGTATTTT.

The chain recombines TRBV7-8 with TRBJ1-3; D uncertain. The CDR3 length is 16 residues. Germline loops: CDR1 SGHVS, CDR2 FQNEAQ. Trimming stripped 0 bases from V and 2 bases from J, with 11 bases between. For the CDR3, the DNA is TGTGCCAGCAGCTTAGCGCGCTCGGCGGCTGGAAACACCATATATTTT. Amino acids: CASSLARSAAGNTIYF.

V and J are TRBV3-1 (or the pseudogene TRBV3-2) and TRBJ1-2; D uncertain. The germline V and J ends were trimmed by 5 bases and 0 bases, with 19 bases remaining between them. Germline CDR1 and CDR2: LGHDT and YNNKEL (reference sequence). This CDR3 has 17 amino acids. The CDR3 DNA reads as TGTGCCAGCAGCGCCAACTCCCCGTCCCCCGCTAACTATGGCTACACCTTC. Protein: CASSANSPSPANYGYTF.

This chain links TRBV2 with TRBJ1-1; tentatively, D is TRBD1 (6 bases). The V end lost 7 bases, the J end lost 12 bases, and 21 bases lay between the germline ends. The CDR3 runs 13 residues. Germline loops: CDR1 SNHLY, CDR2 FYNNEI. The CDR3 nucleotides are TGTGCCAGCACTCGGATAACAGGGCGCGGGTCTTTCTTT. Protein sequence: CASTRITGRGSFF.

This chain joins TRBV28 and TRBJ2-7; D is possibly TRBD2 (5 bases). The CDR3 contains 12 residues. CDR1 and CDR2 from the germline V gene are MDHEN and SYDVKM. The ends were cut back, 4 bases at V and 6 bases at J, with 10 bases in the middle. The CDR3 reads CASSSGGSEQYF. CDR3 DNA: TGTGCCAGCAGTTCCGGAGGCTCCGAGCAGTACTTC.

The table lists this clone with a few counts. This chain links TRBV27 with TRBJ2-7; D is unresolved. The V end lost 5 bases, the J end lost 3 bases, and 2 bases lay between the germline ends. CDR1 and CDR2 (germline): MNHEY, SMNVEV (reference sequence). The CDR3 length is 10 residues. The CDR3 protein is CASSLYEQYF. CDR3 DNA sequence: TGTGCCAGCAGTCTCTACGAGCAGTACTTC.

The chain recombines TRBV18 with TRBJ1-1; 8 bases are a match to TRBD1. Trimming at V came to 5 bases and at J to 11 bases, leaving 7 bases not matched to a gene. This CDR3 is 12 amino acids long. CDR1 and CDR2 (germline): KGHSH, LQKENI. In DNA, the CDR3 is TGTGCCAGCTCAGAGGACAGGGCGACGGCTTTCTTT. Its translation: CASSEDRATAFF.

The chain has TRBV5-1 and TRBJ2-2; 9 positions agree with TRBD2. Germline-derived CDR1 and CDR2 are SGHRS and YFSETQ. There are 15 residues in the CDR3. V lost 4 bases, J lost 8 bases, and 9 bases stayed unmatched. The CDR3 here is CASSGALAGKGELFF. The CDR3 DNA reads TGCGCCAGCAGCGGGGCTCTAGCGGGGAAAGGGGAGCTGTTTTTT.

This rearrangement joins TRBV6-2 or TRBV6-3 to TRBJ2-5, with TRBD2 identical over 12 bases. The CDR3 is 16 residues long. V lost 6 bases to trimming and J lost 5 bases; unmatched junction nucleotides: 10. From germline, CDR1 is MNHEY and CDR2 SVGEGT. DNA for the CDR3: TGTGCCAGCAGACCTCCTAGCGGGGGGGCCGGGGAGACCCAGTACTTC. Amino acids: CASRPPSGGAGETQYF.

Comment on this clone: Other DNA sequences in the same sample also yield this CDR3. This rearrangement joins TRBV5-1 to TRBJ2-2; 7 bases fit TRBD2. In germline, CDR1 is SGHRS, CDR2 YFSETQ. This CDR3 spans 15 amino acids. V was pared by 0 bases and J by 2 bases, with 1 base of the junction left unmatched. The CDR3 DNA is TGCGCCAGCAGCTTGGGACTAGCCAACACCGGGGAGCTGTTTTTT. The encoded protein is CASSLGLANTGELFF.

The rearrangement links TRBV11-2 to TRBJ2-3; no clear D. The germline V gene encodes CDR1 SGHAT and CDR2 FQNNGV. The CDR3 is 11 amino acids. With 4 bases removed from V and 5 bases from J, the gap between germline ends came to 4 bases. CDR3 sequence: CASSYGDTQYF. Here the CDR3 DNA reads TGTGCCAGCAGCTACGGAGATACGCAGTATTTT.

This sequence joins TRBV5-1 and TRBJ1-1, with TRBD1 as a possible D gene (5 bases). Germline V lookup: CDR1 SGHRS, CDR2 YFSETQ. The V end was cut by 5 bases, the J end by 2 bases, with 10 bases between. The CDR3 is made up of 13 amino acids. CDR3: CASRQDVNTEAFF. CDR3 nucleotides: TGCGCCAGCAGACAGGACGTTAACACTGAAGCTTTCTTT.

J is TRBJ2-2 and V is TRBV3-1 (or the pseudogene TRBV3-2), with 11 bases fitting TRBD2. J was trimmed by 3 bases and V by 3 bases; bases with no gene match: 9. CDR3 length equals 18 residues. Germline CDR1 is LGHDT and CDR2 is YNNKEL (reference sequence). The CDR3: CASSQRPLAGADTGELFF. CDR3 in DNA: TGTGCCAGCAGCCAGAGGCCACTAGCGGGAGCCGACACCGGGGAGCTGTTTTTT.

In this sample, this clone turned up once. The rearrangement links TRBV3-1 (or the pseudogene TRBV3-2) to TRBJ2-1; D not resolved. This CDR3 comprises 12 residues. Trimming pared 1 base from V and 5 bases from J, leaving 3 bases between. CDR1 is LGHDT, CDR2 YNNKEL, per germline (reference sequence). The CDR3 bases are TGTGCCAGCAGCCAAGCCAACAATGAGCAGTTCTTC. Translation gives CASSQANNEQFF.